Listed here are 20 T cell receptor beta chains from one sample, sequenced in a study of blood T cell repertoires in COVID-19. Some clones are missing from TCRdb's copy, which holds only in-frame ones; the method was immunoSEQ multiplex PCR. The sample shows about 140,000 clones, around 88% of them seen only once. The sample consisted of peripheral blood. These receptors all stem from a human donor in a cohort sampled during active COVID-19.

A remark on this clone: Within the sample, other DNA sequences also encode this same CDR3. This chain uses TRBV7-6 with TRBJ1-3; D uncertain. V lost 5 bases and J 1 base, leaving 9 bases between the germline ends. The CDR3 loop spans 14 amino acids. From germline, CDR1 is SGHVS and CDR2 FNYEAQ. The CDR3 DNA reads TGTGCCAGCAGCCCGGGTCTTTCTGGAAACACCATATATTTT. Translation: CASSPGLSGNTIYF.

The chain combines TRBV28 with TRBJ2-7; 8 bases are a match to TRBD2. This CDR3 has 16 residues. The germline V gene has CDR1 MDHEN and CDR2 SYDVKM. V trimming: 4 bases; J trimming: 2 bases; junction bases outside the gene matches: 10. The CDR3 is CASSSNRLAPAYEQYF. The CDR3 nucleotides read TGTGCCAGCAGTTCCAATCGACTAGCGCCCGCCTACGAGCAGTACTTC.

The gene calls are TRBV3-1 (or the pseudogene TRBV3-2) and TRBJ2-7, with 8 bases identical to TRBD1. Germline V gives CDR1 LGHDT, CDR2 YNNKEL (reference sequence). J gave up 5 bases and V 5 bases, and 8 bases lay outside the gene matches. The CDR3 contains 14 residues. The CDR3 bases are TGTGCCAGCAGCAATCGACAGGGGATCCACGAGCAGTACTTC. This sequence encodes CASSNRQGIHEQYF.

This clone was detected only a few times. CDR3 sequence: CASSQVGDEQFF. The CDR3 DNA is TGTGCCAGCAGCCAGGTAGGGGATGAGCAGTTCTTC. J is TRBJ2-1 and V is TRBV4-2, with D perhaps TRBD1 (5 bases). The CDR3 sequence is 12 residues long. V was pared by 3 bases and J by 8 bases, with 8 bases between. Germline lookup yields CDR1 LGHNA and CDR2 YNFKEQ.

The chain couples TRBV19 to TRBJ2-7; D perhaps matches TRBD1 (5 bases). CDR3 size: 15 residues. Trimming took 3 bases from V and 2 from J, leaving 14 bases between them. Looked up from germline, CDR1 is LNHDA and CDR2 is SQIVND (reference sequence). The CDR3, as DNA: TGTGCCAGTAGTATTACAGGCGGCAGTACCTACGAGCAGTACTTC. It specifies CASSITGGSTYEQYF.

The J gene is TRBJ2-2, the V gene TRBV27, with D hard to call. The CDR3 is 16 amino acids. Germline CDR1 is MNHEY and CDR2 is SMNVEV (reference sequence). Trimming stripped 2 bases from V and 3 bases from J, with 13 bases between. Here the CDR3 DNA reads TGTGCCAGCAGTTTAATGTCTAGTCTTGACACCGGGGAGCTGTTTTTT. The encoded protein is CASSLMSSLDTGELFF.

This clone was seen more than once but under ten times. The chain recombines TRBV7-3 with TRBJ2-7; D remains ambiguous. Germline V lookup: CDR1 SGHTA, CDR2 FQGTGA. This CDR3 is 11 amino acids long. V lost 7 bases and J lost 4, with 8 bases in between. The CDR3 protein is CASIHQYEQYF. In DNA, the CDR3 is TGTGCCAGCATCCATCAGTACGAGCAGTACTTC.

The V and J genes are TRBV4-1 and TRBJ2-2, with a tentative D call TRBD2 (5 bases). Germline CDR1 MGHRA, CDR2 YSYEKL. The germline V and J ends were trimmed by 3 bases and 6 bases, with 14 bases remaining between them. The CDR3 loop spans 15 amino acids. CDR3 sequence reads: CASSHPVTNPGELFF. CDR3 sequence (DNA): TGCGCCAGCAGCCACCCAGTGACTAACCCCGGGGAGCTGTTTTTT.

This chain links TRBV3-1 (or the pseudogene TRBV3-2) with TRBJ2-7; TRBD1 aligns across 7 bases. V lost 1 base, J lost 4 bases, and 10 bases stayed unmatched. Germline CDR1 LGHDT, CDR2 YNNKEL (reference sequence). There are 16 residues in the CDR3. In nucleotides, the CDR3 is TGTGCCAGCAGCCAAGGAGGGGGCCATAGTCGATACGAGCAGTACTTC. Protein: CASSQGGGHSRYEQYF.

As to this clone: Other nucleotide sequences in the sample specify the same CDR3. The genes are TRBV5-6 and TRBJ1-2; 7 bases are shared with TRBD1. Germline V gene sequence: CDR1 SGHDT, CDR2 YYEEEE. With 4 bases clipped from V and 2 bases from J, the junction kept 2 bases outside the gene matches. The CDR3 extends over 13 amino acids. CDR3 nucleotides: TGTGCCAGCAGCCCGACAGGGAACTATGGCTACACCTTC. Protein product: CASSPTGNYGYTF. Full variable domain (missing parts from reference TRBV5-6 and TRBJ1-2): DAGVTQSPTHLIKTRGQQVTLRCSPKSGHDTVSWYQQALGQGPQFIFQYYEEEERQRGNFPDRFSGHQFPNYSSELNVNALLLGDSALYLCASSPTGNYGYTFGSGTRLTVV.

The chain employs TRBV28 and TRBJ1-1, with 8 positions matching TRBD1. The ends lost 5 bases at V and 1 base at J; junction bases unmatched: 9. Germline CDR1 is MDHEN and CDR2 is SYDVKM. The CDR3 is made up of 16 amino acids. The DNA for the CDR3 is TGTGCCAGCAGTCATAGACAGGGGCTGGGGAACACTGAAGCTTTCTTT. It specifies CASSHRQGLGNTEAFF. Based on the CDR3 plus reference TRBV28 and TRBJ1-1, the full variable domain is DVKVTQSSRYLVKRTGEKVFLECVQDMDHENMFWYRQDPGLGLRLIYFSYDVKMKEKGDIPEGYSVSREKKERFSLILESASTNQTSMYLCASSHRQGLGNTEAFFGQGTRLTVV.

The chain is built from TRBV12-3 or TRBV12-4 and TRBJ1-1; D is undetermined. Trimming removed 8 bases from V and 0 bases from J, with 10 bases in between. The CDR3 contains 13 residues. CDR3 coding DNA: TGTGCCAGCCGCTCCCCAGTGAACACTGAAGCTTTCTTT. This gives the protein CASRSPVNTEAFF.

The sample holds one count of this clone. V and J are TRBV11-3 and TRBJ1-2; maybe TRBD1 (5 bases). CDR1 and CDR2 from the germline V gene are SGHNT and YENEEA. V lost 3 bases and J lost 9, with 14 bases in between. The CDR3 has 13 amino acids. The CDR3: CASSFNLQGSYTF. CDR3 sequence (DNA): TGTGCCAGCAGCTTCAACTTGCAGGGCAGCTACACCTTC.

Regarding this clone: This sample also contains other DNA sequences that code for the same CDR3. J is TRBJ2-7 and V is TRBV5-6; weak D call: TRBD1 (5 bases). This CDR3 has 12 residues. Germline-derived CDR1 and CDR2 are SGHDT and YYEEEE. Trimming removed 2 bases at V and 3 bases at J, with 6 bases between. The CDR3 spells CASSFQGYEQYF. The CDR3 nucleotides read TGTGCCAGCAGCTTCCAGGGCTACGAGCAGTACTTC. The whole variable domain, remainder taken from reference TRBV5-6 and TRBJ2-7, is DAGVTQSPTHLIKTRGQQVTLRCSPKSGHDTVSWYQQALGQGPQFIFQYYEEEERQRGNFPDRFSGHQFPNYSSELNVNALLLGDSALYLCASSFQGYEQYFGPGTRLTVT.

J is TRBJ2-3 and V is TRBV5-4; no clear D gene. The V end was cut by 0 bases, the J end by 0 bases, with 8 bases between. Germline V gene lookup returns CDR1 SGHNT and CDR2 YYREEE (reference sequence). CDR3 length: 15 amino acids. CDR3 in DNA: TGTGCCAGCAGCTTGGAACCCAGAAGCACAGATACGCAGTATTTT. Encoded protein: CASSLEPRSTDTQYF.

This chain joins TRBV3-1 (or the pseudogene TRBV3-2) and TRBJ2-7; D is unclear. Trimming stripped 1 base from V and 5 bases from J, with 9 bases between. Germline-derived CDR1 and CDR2 are LGHDT and YNNKEL (reference sequence). This CDR3 is 13 amino acids long. CDR3 region: CASSQAGYNEQYF. CDR3 in DNA: TGTGCCAGCAGCCAAGCCGGGTACAACGAGCAGTACTTC.

This chain uses TRBV28 with TRBJ1-1, with 7 bases identical to TRBD1. The CDR3 contains 11 residues. The germline CDR1 and CDR2 sequences are MDHEN and SYDVKM. V trimming: 5 bases; J trimming: 10 bases; junction bases outside the gene matches: 4. DNA for the CDR3: TGTGCCAGCAGTCAGGGACAGAGAGCTTTCTTT. Protein product: CASSQGQRAFF.

For the CDR3, the DNA is TGTGCCAGCAGTTTAAACACCTTTGGCCGTTCACCCCTCCACTTT. Translated, it gives CASSLNTFGRSPLHF. The chain joins TRBV28 to TRBJ1-6; no firm D call. This CDR3 comprises 15 residues. Between the trimmed V and J ends, which lost 2 bases and 9 bases, there was a span of 14 bases. Germline assignment: CDR1 MDHEN and CDR2 SYDVKM.

This chain uses TRBV9 with TRBJ2-7; D is perhaps TRBD1 (6 bases). This CDR3 region has 14 residues. CDR1 is SGDLS, CDR2 YYNGEE, per germline. The V and J ends lost 3 bases and 1 base respectively, with 11 bases between them. Written as DNA, the CDR3 is TGTGCCAGCAGCGCGCGACAGGAATCCTACGAGCAGTACTTC. This translates into CASSARQESYEQYF.

V usage is TRBV5-6 and J usage is TRBJ2-7; D is possibly TRBD2 (5 bases). Germline assignment: CDR1 SGHDT and CDR2 YYEEEE. The ends were cut back, 4 bases at V and 1 base at J, with 15 bases in the middle. The CDR3 contains 15 residues. This CDR3 is CASSPGWAPSYEQYF. The CDR3 bases are TGTGCCAGCAGCCCGGGATGGGCCCCATCCTACGAGCAGTACTTC.